The 13 T cell receptor beta chains in this list originate from one sample, sequenced in a study of T cell responses to AZD1222 COVID-19 vaccine. Clones were sequenced by immunoSEQ multiplex PCR, and TCRdb holds only the in-frame ones, with some missing. The sample lists 150,000 to 180,000 clones; 80% to 90% were seen once. Sequencing used peripheral blood, obtained on day 0 of MenACWY control vaccination. These receptors were obtained from an adult in good health.

The chain combines TRBV2 with TRBJ1-5, with 9 bases that match TRBD1. The CDR3 totals 15 residues. The V gene end was trimmed by 5 bases and the J gene end by 4 bases; junction bases not matched to a gene: 6. From germline, CDR1 is SNHLY and CDR2 FYNNEI. CDR3 coding DNA: TGTGCCAGCAGTATGGCGGGGACAGGGAATCAGCCCCAGCATTTT. Encoded protein: CASSMAGTGNQPQHF.

The chain combines TRBV27 with TRBJ2-1; TRBD1 matches 10 bases. The CDR3 length is 17 residues. V shed 5 bases and J 8 bases; nucleotides not matched to a gene: 15. Per germline, CDR1 MNHEY and CDR2 SMNVEV (reference sequence). In DNA form, the CDR3 reads TGTGCCAGCAGTCCAGGGGAAGGGACAGGGGTATGGGATGAGCAGTTCTTC. It translates to CASSPGEGTGVWDEQFF.

The rearrangement joins TRBV9 to TRBJ2-1, with TRBD2 matching 10 bases. The V segment lost 0 bases and the J segment 9 bases; nucleotides outside the gene matches: 12. The CDR3 covers 17 residues. The V gene's germline CDR1 is SGDLS and CDR2 YYNGEE. CDR3 region: CASSVGGRAGGEGEQFF. CDR3 sequence (DNA): TGTGCCAGCAGCGTAGGGGGAAGAGCGGGAGGGGAAGGTGAGCAGTTCTTC.

The gene calls are TRBV2 and TRBJ1-4; D is ambiguous. The CDR3 has 14 amino acids. Per germline, CDR1 SNHLY and CDR2 FYNNEI. V was clipped by 1 base and J by 8 bases, with 11 bases between them. CDR3 loop: CASSEVTPQEKLFF. CDR3 DNA: TGTGCCAGCAGTGAAGTGACCCCGCAGGAAAAACTGTTTTTT.

The chain has TRBV27 and TRBJ1-6, with 9 bases fitting TRBD1. The CDR3 covers 14 residues. The germline CDR1 and CDR2 sequences are MNHEY and SMNVEV (reference sequence). The V and J ends lost 6 bases and 6 bases, in that order; junction bases with no gene match: 3. The DNA for the CDR3 is TGTGCCAGCAGACCGGGACAGGGTAATTCACCCCTCCACTTT. Translating it yields CASRPGQGNSPLHF.

The chain employs TRBV4-3 and TRBJ2-5; 9 positions agree with TRBD2. V lost 0 bases, J lost 7 bases, and 6 bases stayed unmatched. CDR3 size: 15 residues. Germline CDR1 is LGHNA and CDR2 is YSLEER. The CDR3 sequence is CASSQDGTSNPTQYF. CDR3 DNA sequence: TGCGCCAGCAGCCAAGACGGGACTAGCAACCCGACCCAGTACTTC.

This clone was observed a few times. V gene TRBV27 combines with J gene TRBJ2-7; 7 bases agree with TRBD1. This CDR3 is built from 14 residues. Germline CDR1 is MNHEY and CDR2 is SMNVEV (reference sequence). The junction had 11 bases not matched to a gene; V was cut back by 3 bases and J by 9 bases. CDR3 DNA sequence: TGTGCCAGCAGTTTTGACAGGGAATCCTCACGGCAGTACTTC. Translating gives CASSFDRESSRQYF.

The chain links TRBV4-3 to TRBJ2-6; 10 bases line up with TRBD2. Germline V gene data show CDR1 as LGHNA and CDR2 as YSLEER. With 1 base clipped from V and 0 bases from J, the junction kept 9 bases outside the gene matches. The CDR3 extends over 20 amino acids. The CDR3: CASSQGTTSGLHSGANVLTF. CDR3 in DNA: TGCGCCAGCAGCCAAGGGACGACTAGCGGGTTACACTCTGGGGCCAACGTCCTGACTTTC.

The chain is built from TRBV5-4 and TRBJ2-1; possible D gene TRBD2, 7 bases. V was trimmed by 4 bases and J by 0 bases, leaving 11 bases between them. In germline, CDR1 is SGHNT, CDR2 YYREEE (reference sequence). The CDR3 length is 15 residues. The CDR3 sequence is CASSEGGGSYNEQFF. CDR3 in DNA: TGTGCCAGCAGCGAGGGGGGGGGCTCCTACAATGAGCAGTTCTTC.

This clone appeared a few times. The J gene is TRBJ2-5, the V gene TRBV19; no clear D. Trimming removed 5 bases from V and 4 bases from J, with 8 bases in between. CDR1 and CDR2 (germline): LNHDA, SQIVND (reference sequence). This CDR3 is 12 amino acids long. The CDR3 reads CASSSDRETQYF. CDR3 DNA sequence: TGTGCCAGTAGTTCGGACCGAGAGACCCAGTACTTC.

The chain uses TRBV11-3 and TRBJ2-5, with D possibly being TRBD1 (6 bases). Germline CDR1 reads SGHNT; CDR2 reads YENEEA. Trimming pared 5 bases from V and 2 bases from J, leaving 9 bases between. The CDR3 totals 13 residues. In DNA form, the CDR3 reads TGTGCCAGCAGCAGCAGGGGACAAGAGACCCAGTACTTC. Amino acids: CASSSRGQETQYF.

The rearrangement joins TRBV5-1 to TRBJ2-7, with a weak D call TRBD2 (5 bases). V gave up 2 bases and J gave up 5 bases, with 11 bases separating them. The CDR3 consists of 13 residues. Germline CDR1 is SGHRS and CDR2 is YFSETQ. The CDR3 region is CASSFSWRNEQYF. The CDR3 DNA is TGCGCCAGCAGCTTTTCATGGAGGAACGAGCAGTACTTC.

The V and J genes are TRBV19 and TRBJ1-6, with 11 positions matching TRBD1. This CDR3 region has 16 residues. The trim removed 9 bases at V and 6 bases at J, leaving 10 bases unmatched. CDR1 LNHDA and CDR2 SQIVND come from the germline V gene (reference sequence). The CDR3: CASKDRDRGTNSPLHF. In DNA, the CDR3 is TGTGCCAGCAAAGACCGGGACAGGGGGACTAATTCACCCCTCCACTTT.